This passage covers 5 T cell receptor beta chains from one sample sequenced in a study of a mutant IDH1 vaccine in newly diagnosed glioma. Some clones are missing from TCRdb's copy, which holds only in-frame ones; the method was immunoSEQ multiplex PCR. The sample records fewer than 40,000 clones, about four fifths being singletons. The antigens for these receptors are not known. The time point denotes: week 5, during vaccination. Doses consisted of 300 ug of mutant IDH1 20-mer peptide each, paired with topical imiquimod. The sequencing here drew on PBMCs, taken from a glioma patient whose treatment included an IDH1 peptide vaccine. These receptors were taken from a middle-aged man with glioma.

The J gene is TRBJ1-2, the V gene TRBV6-1, with D possibly matching TRBD1 (6 bases). Trimming pared 5 bases from V and 4 bases from J, leaving 11 bases between. CDR1 is MNHNS, CDR2 SASEGT, per germline. The CDR3 is 13 residues long. CDR3 DNA: TGTGCCAGCAGTAGGACAGCCACCTATGGCTACACCTTC. This encodes CASSRTATYGYTF.

The gene calls are TRBV18 and TRBJ2-7; the D gene is possibly TRBD2 (5 bases). Trimming cost V 5 bases and J 7 bases, with 9 bases left between them. CDR1 is KGHSH, CDR2 LQKENI, per germline. The CDR3 has 11 amino acids. The CDR3 DNA reads as TGTGCCAGCTCAGTTGAGGGAGAGCAGTACTTC. Protein: CASSVEGEQYF. The full variable domain, rest sourced from reference TRBV18 and TRBJ2-7, is NAGVMQNPRHLVRRRGQEARLRCSPMKGHSHVYWYRQLPEEGLKFMVYLQKENIIDESGMPKERFSAEFPKEGPSILRIQQVVRGDSAAYFCASSVEGEQYFGPGTRLTVT.

The rearrangement links TRBV6-6 to TRBJ1-2; TRBD1 matches at 9 bases. Germline CDR1 reads MNHNY; CDR2 reads SVGAGI (reference sequence). Germline trimming cut 2 bases from V and 8 bases from J; bases unmatched to any gene: 12. The length of the CDR3 is 16 residues. The CDR3 protein is CASSYDGPGQGRGYTF. DNA of the CDR3: TGTGCCAGCAGTTACGACGGCCCGGGACAGGGAAGGGGCTACACCTTC.

This sequence joins TRBV7-8 and TRBJ2-1; 7 bases map to TRBD2. Germline V gene sequence: CDR1 SGHVS, CDR2 FQNEAQ. This CDR3 comprises 15 residues. Trimming removed 5 bases from V and 4 bases from J; junction bases left unmatched: 8. The CDR3 sequence: CASSPVGGVYNEQFF. The CDR3 bases are TGTGCCAGCAGCCCCGTTGGGGGGGTTTACAATGAGCAGTTCTTC.

The V call is TRBV10-3, the J call TRBJ1-4; D uncertain. The CDR3 is 13 amino acids. Germline V CDR1 and CDR2: ENHRY, SYGVKD. The ends were cut back, 2 bases at V and 5 bases at J, with 6 bases in the middle. CDR3 loop: CAISERGNEKLFF. The CDR3 bases are TGTGCCATCAGTGAGCGGGGAAATGAAAAACTGTTTTTT.